This TCR beta chain was observed in a study of Ad26.COV2.S vaccination and SARS-CoV-2 variants. As to treatment: around 19 received Ad26.COV2.S at low or high dose, single or two shots; about five received placebo; per-sample allocation not given. The investigators took samples on day 63 after the first vaccine or placebo injection. Repertoires were generated with immunoSEQ multiplex PCR, while TCRdb's copy carries only in-frame clones and drops some. This sample has roughly 330,000 clones, with around 90% found just once. This sample comprised peripheral blood, obtained in a trial of Ad26.COV2.S vaccine versus placebo. This sequence was found in a person aged 18-65 years who received the Ad26.COV2.S COVID-19 vaccine or a placebo.

The CDR3 sequence is CASTGGGLDTQYF. CDR3 coding DNA: TGTGCCAGCACTGGAGGGGGCTTAGATACGCAGTATTTT. The genes are TRBV6-5 and TRBJ2-3; weak D call: TRBD1 (7 bases). The CDR3 contains 13 residues. Trimming stripped 7 bases from V and 5 bases from J, with 13 bases between. Germline-derived CDR1 and CDR2 are MNHEY and SVGAGI.